The 23 T cell receptor beta chains below come from one sample, sequenced in a study of T cell repertoires in ileal Crohn's disease. TCRdb keeps only in-frame clones here, not all; method: immunoSEQ multiplex PCR. The sample contains about 2,000 clones, 88% of which appear only once. The time point was: proximal margin of the surgical specimen (macroscopically non-inflamed). Sequencing input: ileal tissue. These receptors were obtained from an adult with Crohn's disease.

The chain joins TRBV7-2 to TRBJ1-1, with 8 bases aligning to TRBD1. The CDR3 covers 14 residues. CDR1 and CDR2 (germline): SGHTA, FQGNSA. V trimming: 3 bases; J trimming: 5 bases; junction bases outside the gene matches: 5. The chain's CDR3 is CASSFGQGRTEAFF. CDR3 DNA: TGTGCCAGCAGCTTTGGACAGGGACGGACTGAAGCTTTCTTT.

The gene calls are TRBV9 and TRBJ2-7, with D perhaps matching TRBD2 (7 bases). Trimming pared 3 bases from V and 7 bases from J, leaving 17 bases between. The CDR3 is 14 residues long. Germline lookup yields CDR1 SGDLS and CDR2 YYNGEE. CDR3: CASSEGEGLREQYF. The CDR3 DNA is TGTGCCAGCAGCGAGGGGGAGGGCCTCCGGGAGCAGTACTTC.

The rearrangement joins TRBV7-9 to TRBJ1-2, with D unresolved. The CDR3 spans 14 residues. V shed 4 bases and J shed 1 base, with 10 bases lying between them. CDR1 is SEHNR and CDR2 is FQNEAQ in the germline V gene (reference sequence). The CDR3 protein is CASSSSGHNYGYTF. For the CDR3, the DNA is TGTGCCAGCAGCTCATCGGGCCATAACTATGGCTACACCTTC.

The rearrangement links TRBV5-1 to TRBJ2-7, with D perhaps TRBD2 (6 bases). The CDR3 sequence is 15 residues long. Germline V lookup: CDR1 SGHRS, CDR2 YFSETQ. Trimming left V 9 bases short and J 1 base short, with 20 bases between. CDR3 DNA: TGCGCCACTTCTTTAGTACCGGGGGATTCCTACGAGCAGTACTTC. Amino acids: CATSLVPGDSYEQYF.

V gene TRBV29-1 combines with J gene TRBJ2-5; 11 positions agree with TRBD2. Germline V gene sequence: CDR1 SQVTM, CDR2 ANQGSEA. The CDR3 is 13 residues long. V lost 7 bases to trimming and J lost 5 bases; unmatched junction nucleotides: 6. The CDR3 nucleotides read TGCAGCGCCCTGACTAGCGGGGAGGAGACCCAGTACTTC. Its protein is CSALTSGEETQYF.

V gene TRBV7-2 combines with J gene TRBJ2-5; 7 positions agree with TRBD2. This CDR3 has 15 residues. V shed 1 base and J 4 bases; nucleotides not matched to a gene: 6. CDR1 is SGHTA, CDR2 FQGNSA, per germline. As DNA, the CDR3 is TGTGCCAGCAGCTTAGATCGGGGGGTGGGAGAGACCCAGTACTTC. It translates to CASSLDRGVGETQYF.

The chain carries TRBV30 and TRBJ1-5, with D perhaps matching TRBD1 (5 bases). The V end lost 3 bases, the J end lost 6 bases, and 12 bases lay between the germline ends. CDR3 length: 13 residues. Germline CDR1 reads GTSNPN; CDR2 reads SVGIG (reference sequence). The CDR3 region has the DNA TGTGCCTGGAGGGGGGTCTTCGGTCAGCCCCAGCATTTT. Translated, it gives CAWRGVFGQPQHF.

The gene calls are TRBV2 and TRBJ1-5; D remains ambiguous. This CDR3 is 12 amino acids long. V was clipped by 6 bases and J by 5 bases, with 8 bases between them. Germline V lookup: CDR1 SNHLY, CDR2 FYNNEI. CDR3 sequence: CASRSPDQPQHF. DNA of the CDR3: TGTGCCAGCAGAAGTCCAGATCAGCCCCAGCATTTT.

This chain links TRBV7-9 with TRBJ2-1, with 12 bases matching TRBD2. CDR3 length: 15 amino acids. CDR1 is SEHNR, CDR2 FQNEAQ, per germline (reference sequence). Trimming removed 5 bases from V and 3 bases from J; junction bases left unmatched: 2. Written as DNA, the CDR3 is TGTGCCAGCAGCCTGACTAGCGGGGGCTACAATGAGCAGTTCTTC. Translating it yields CASSLTSGGYNEQFF.

The CDR3 sequence: CASSLRDTASEQYF. The CDR3 bases are TGCGCCAGCAGCTTAAGGGACACCGCCTCCGAGCAGTACTTC. The J gene is TRBJ2-7, the V gene TRBV5-1; perhaps TRBD1 as D (6 bases). Germline loops: CDR1 SGHRS, CDR2 YFSETQ. Between the trimmed V and J ends, which lost 2 bases and 6 bases, there was a span of 15 bases. This CDR3 is built from 14 residues.

The rearrangement uses TRBV5-8 and TRBJ2-1; 15 bases fit TRBD2. V lost 3 bases and J lost 15; bases outside the gene matches: 10. The CDR3 extends over 15 amino acids. CDR1 and CDR2 from the germline V gene are SGHTS and YDEGEE. CDR3 sequence: CASSSGLAGGTSRFF. CDR3 in DNA: TGTGCCAGCAGCTCGGGACTAGCGGGGGGTACCAGCAGGTTCTTC. Full variable domain (remainder filled in from reference TRBV5-8 and TRBJ2-1): EAGVTQSPTHLIKTRGQQATLRCSPISGHTSVYWYQQALGLGLQFLLWYDEGEERNRGNFPPRFSGRQFPNYSSELNVNALELEDSALYLCASSSGLAGGTSRFFGPGTRLTVL.

J is TRBJ1-5 and V is TRBV19; D is possibly TRBD1 (6 bases). The CDR3 consists of 13 residues. V lost 7 bases, J lost 0 bases, and 7 bases lay in between. The germline CDR1 and CDR2 sequences are LNHDA and SQIVND (reference sequence). The CDR3 DNA is TGTGCCAGTAAGGACAGTAGCAATCAGCCCCAGCATTTT. This translates into CASKDSSNQPQHF. Looking up the rest from reference TRBV19 and TRBJ1-5 gives the full variable domain: DGGITQSPKYLFRKEGQNVTLSCEQNLNHDAMYWYRQDPGQGLRLIYYSQIVNDFQKGDIAEGYSVSREKKESFPLTVTSAQKNPTAFYLCASKDSSNQPQHFGDGTRLSIL.

The rearrangement joins TRBV7-2 to TRBJ1-2; 10 bases are shared with TRBD1. In germline, CDR1 is SGHTA, CDR2 FQGNSA. This CDR3 is built from 15 residues. The V and J ends lost 1 base and 4 bases, in that order; junction bases with no gene match: 3. CDR3 loop: CASSLGGQGSYGYTF. CDR3 coding DNA: TGTGCCAGCAGCTTAGGGGGACAGGGGAGCTATGGCTACACCTTC.

J is TRBJ2-5 and V is TRBV25-1, with TRBD2 matching 13 bases. From germline, CDR1 is MGHDK and CDR2 SYGVNS. The junction had 4 bases not matched to a gene; V was cut back by 5 bases and J by 4 bases. The CDR3 is 15 residues long. The CDR3 nucleotides are TGTGCCAGCAGTCCGGGACTAGCGGGGTTAGAGACCCAGTACTTC. It yields the protein CASSPGLAGLETQYF. Looking up the rest from reference TRBV25-1 and TRBJ2-5 gives the full variable domain: EADIYQTPRYLVIGTGKKITLECSQTMGHDKMYWYQQDPGMELHLIHYSYGVNSTEKGDLSSESTVSRIRTEHFPLTLESARPSHTSQYLCASSPGLAGLETQYFGPGTRLLVL.

The chain combines TRBV4-3 with TRBJ2-5; 7 bases are shared with TRBD1. The CDR3 spans 15 residues. The junction had 8 bases not matched to a gene; V was cut back by 4 bases and J by 3 bases. Germline assignment: CDR1 LGHNA and CDR2 YSLEER. As DNA, the CDR3 is TGCGCCAGCAGCCGGACAAGGGACAGCGAAGAGACCCAGTACTTC. Its protein product is CASSRTRDSEETQYF.

V usage is TRBV7-9 and J usage is TRBJ1-3; D ambiguous. The V end was cut by 0 bases, the J end by 4 bases, with 10 bases between. In germline, CDR1 is SEHNR, CDR2 FQNEAQ (reference sequence). The length of the CDR3 is 15 residues. The CDR3 region is CASSLASGYGNTIYF. The CDR3 coding sequence is TGTGCCAGCAGCTTAGCCTCGGGGTACGGAAACACCATATATTTT.

This clone appeared a single time. The chain is built from TRBV9 and TRBJ2-4; the D gene could be TRBD1 or TRBD2 (6 bases each). CDR3 length equals 19 residues. CDR1 and CDR2 from the germline V gene are SGDLS and YYNGEE. With 3 bases removed from V and 7 bases from J, the gap between germline ends came to 29 bases. CDR3 nucleotides: TGTGCCAGCAGCGCGGTAGGAGGGACACCTGGCTCCCAAGGTAACATTCAGTACTTC. Translation gives CASSAVGGTPGSQGNIQYF.

This rearrangement joins TRBV25-1 to TRBJ2-3; perhaps TRBD1 as D (6 bases). Germline V CDR1 and CDR2: MGHDK, SYGVNS. This CDR3 is 16 amino acids long. V dropped 0 bases and J dropped 6 bases, with 16 bases sitting between them. The CDR3 DNA sequence: TGTGCCAGCAGTGAATATAAGGGGGAGAAGGCGGATACGCAGTATTTT. Protein sequence: CASSEYKGEKADTQYF.

This clone was detected once. V usage is TRBV11-2 and J usage is TRBJ2-7; D might be TRBD2 (6 bases). V was shortened by 0 bases and J by 7 bases, with 13 bases between the two germline ends. Germline V gene lookup returns CDR1 SGHAT and CDR2 FQNNGV. CDR3 length: 14 amino acids. The CDR3, as DNA: TGTGCCAGCAGCTTAGAAGCAGGGAGGTTGGAGCAGTACTTC. It encodes CASSLEAGRLEQYF.

CDR3 region: CASSLGRGLYNEQFF. CDR3 in DNA: TGTGCCAGCAGCTTGGGCAGGGGTCTCTACAATGAGCAGTTCTTC. J is TRBJ2-1 and V is TRBV7-3; TRBD1 is a possible D gene (6 bases). V lost 3 bases, J lost 3 bases, and 12 bases lay in between. CDR1 is SGHTA, CDR2 FQGTGA, per germline. The CDR3 sequence is 15 residues long.

The rearrangement joins TRBV5-1 to TRBJ1-5; D is uncertain. From germline, CDR1 is SGHRS and CDR2 YFSETQ. The CDR3 has 14 residues. The V end was cut by 0 bases, the J end by 7 bases, with 11 bases between. The chain's CDR3 is CASSLDMGGQPQHF. CDR3 nucleotides: TGCGCCAGCAGCTTGGATATGGGCGGCCAGCCCCAGCATTTT. The variable domain in full, completed from reference TRBV5-1 and TRBJ1-5, reads KAGVTQTPRYLIKTRGQQVTLSCSPISGHRSVSWYQQTPGQGLQFLFEYFSETQRNKGNFPGRFSGRQFSNSRSEMNVSTLELGDSALYLCASSLDMGGQPQHFGDGTRLSIL.

The J gene is TRBJ1-5, the V gene TRBV11-3, with D possibly TRBD1 on 6 matching bases. The CDR3 sequence is 12 residues long. Trimming took 3 bases from V and 9 from J, leaving 9 bases between them. Germline CDR1 reads SGHNT; CDR2 reads YENEEA. The CDR3 is CASSLGRGPQHF. The DNA for the CDR3 is TGTGCCAGCAGCTTGGGCAGGGGGCCCCAGCATTTT.

V and J are TRBV30 and TRBJ2-4; D not certain. The CDR3 sequence is 13 residues long. Between the trimmed V and J ends, which lost 3 bases and 0 bases, there was a span of 6 bases. The germline CDR1 and CDR2 sequences are GTSNPN and SVGIG (reference sequence). For the CDR3, the DNA is TGTGCCTGGAGCGCCCTAGCCAAAAACATTCAGTACTTC. This encodes CAWSALAKNIQYF.